Presented here are 4 T cell receptor beta chains from one specimen sequenced in a study of cytomegalovirus exposure and HLA in healthy donors. The PCR used 60 Vbeta and 13 Jbeta primers. Sequenced by immunoSEQ multiplex PCR; TCRdb stores in-frame clones only, minus some. The data hold roughly 98,000 clones, with about four fifths observed a single time. Sequencing used PBMCs. These receptor sequences come from a man aged 18 to 30 in good health and CMV-seropositive.

V is TRBV2 and J is TRBJ2-3; D unresolved. Germline lookup yields CDR1 SNHLY and CDR2 FYNNEI. The CDR3 is 12 amino acids. V was trimmed by 11 bases and J by 4 bases, leaving 13 bases between them. CDR3 residues: CAPGSRADTQYF. The DNA of the CDR3 is TGTGCCCCTGGCTCTCGGGCAGATACGCAGTATTTT.

V is TRBV5-1 and J is TRBJ2-3; D not certain. The CDR3 consists of 15 residues. CDR1 and CDR2 (germline): SGHRS, YFSETQ. Trimming removed 0 bases at V and 0 bases at J, with 8 bases between. The CDR3 region has the DNA TGCGCCAGCAGCTTGGAGACTTACAGCACAGATACGCAGTATTTT. Residues: CASSLETYSTDTQYF.

The chain employs TRBV27 and TRBJ1-6, with D unresolved. Germline CDR1 reads MNHEY; CDR2 reads SMNVEV (reference sequence). Trimming removed 4 bases from V and 3 bases from J, with 7 bases in between. The CDR3 spans 14 residues. CDR3 region: CASSSPNYNSPLHF. DNA for the CDR3: TGTGCCAGCAGTTCCCCCAACTATAATTCACCCCTCCACTTT.

This clone was seen only a few times. The chain carries TRBV30 and TRBJ2-5, with 9 bases that match TRBD1. The tail of the sequence fits TRBJ2-7 better, so the J call may be wrong. The CDR3 has 16 amino acids. The germline CDR1 and CDR2 sequences are GTSNPN and SVGIG (reference sequence). The CDR3 region is CAAGTGFSVSSYEQYF. Written as DNA, the CDR3 is TGTGCCGCCGGGACAGGGTTTAGTGTTTCGTCCTACGAGCAGTACTTC.